This T cell receptor (beta chain) was observed in a study of blood T cell repertoires in COVID-19. At the level of the study: The United States, Italy and Spain provided the acute and convalescent COVID-19 samples.

V shed 0 bases, J shed 7 bases, and the junction held 5 bases outside the gene matches. CDR3 size: 15 residues. Germline loops: CDR1 SGHKS, CDR2 YYEKEE (reference sequence). Libraries were prepared by immunoSEQ multiplex PCR; TCRdb keeps only in-frame clonotypes and omits some of them. The sample lists roughly 250,000 clones, about 83% occurring once. This TCR came from a human donor in a cohort sampled during active COVID-19. Specimen: peripheral blood. The chain uses TRBV5-5 and TRBJ1-4; the match to TRBD1 covers 8 bases. This CDR3 is CASSLEGQGGEKLFF. The CDR3 DNA follows: TGTGCCAGCAGCTTGGAAGGACAGGGAGGTGAAAAACTGTTTTTT.